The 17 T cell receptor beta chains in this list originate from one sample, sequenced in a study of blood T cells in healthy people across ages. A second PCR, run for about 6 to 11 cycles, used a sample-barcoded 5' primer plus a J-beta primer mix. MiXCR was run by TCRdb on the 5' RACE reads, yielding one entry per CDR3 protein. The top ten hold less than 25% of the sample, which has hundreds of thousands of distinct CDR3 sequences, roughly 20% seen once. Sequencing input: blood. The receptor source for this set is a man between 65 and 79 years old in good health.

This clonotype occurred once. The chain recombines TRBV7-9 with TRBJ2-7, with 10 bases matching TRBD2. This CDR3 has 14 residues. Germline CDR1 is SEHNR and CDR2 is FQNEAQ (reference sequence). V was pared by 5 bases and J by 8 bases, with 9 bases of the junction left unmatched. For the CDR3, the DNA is TGTGCCAGCAGCGCACAGCCTAGCGGGAGTAAGCAGTACGTC. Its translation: CASSAQPSGSKQYV.

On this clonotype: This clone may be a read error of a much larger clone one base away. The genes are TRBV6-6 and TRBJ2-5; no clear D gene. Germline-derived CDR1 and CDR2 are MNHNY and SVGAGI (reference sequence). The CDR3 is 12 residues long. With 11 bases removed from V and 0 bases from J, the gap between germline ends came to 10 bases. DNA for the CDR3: TGTGCCGGCAAGTCGAACCAAGAGACCCAGTACTTC. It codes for CAGKSNQETQYF.

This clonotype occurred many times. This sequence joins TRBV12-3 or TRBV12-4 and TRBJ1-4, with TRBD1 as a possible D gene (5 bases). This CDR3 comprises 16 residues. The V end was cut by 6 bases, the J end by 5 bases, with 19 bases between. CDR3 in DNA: TGTGCCAGCAGGCCTGGAACGGCGGGGCGAAATGAAAAACTGTTTTTT. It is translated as CASRPGTAGRNEKLFF.

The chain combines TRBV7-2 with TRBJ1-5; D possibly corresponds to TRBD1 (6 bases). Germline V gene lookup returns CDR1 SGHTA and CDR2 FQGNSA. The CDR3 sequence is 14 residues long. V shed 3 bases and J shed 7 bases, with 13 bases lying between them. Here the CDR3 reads CASSLQGPGQPQHF. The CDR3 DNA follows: TGTGCCAGCAGCTTGCAGGGGCCTGGACAGCCCCAGCATTTT.

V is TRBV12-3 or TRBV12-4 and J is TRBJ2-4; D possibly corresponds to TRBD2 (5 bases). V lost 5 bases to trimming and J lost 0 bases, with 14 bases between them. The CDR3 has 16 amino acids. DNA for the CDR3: TGTGCCAGCAGTCCAACTCGGACTTCAGCCAAAAACATTCAGTACTTC. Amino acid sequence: CASSPTRTSAKNIQYF.

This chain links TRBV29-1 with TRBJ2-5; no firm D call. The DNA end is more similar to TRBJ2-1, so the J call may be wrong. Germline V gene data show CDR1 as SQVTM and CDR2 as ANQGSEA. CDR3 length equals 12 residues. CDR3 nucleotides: TGCAGCGTTGATGAAGGAGCTAATGAGCAGTTCTTC. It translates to CSVDEGANEQFF.

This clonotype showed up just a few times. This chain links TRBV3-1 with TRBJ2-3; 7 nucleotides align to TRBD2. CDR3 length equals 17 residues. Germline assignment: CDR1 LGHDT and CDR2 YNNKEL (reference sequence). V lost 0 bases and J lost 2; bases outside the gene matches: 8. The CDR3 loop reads CASSQEPGLSFTDTQYF. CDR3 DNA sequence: TGTGCCAGCAGCCAAGAACCGGGACTAAGTTTCACAGATACGCAGTATTTT.

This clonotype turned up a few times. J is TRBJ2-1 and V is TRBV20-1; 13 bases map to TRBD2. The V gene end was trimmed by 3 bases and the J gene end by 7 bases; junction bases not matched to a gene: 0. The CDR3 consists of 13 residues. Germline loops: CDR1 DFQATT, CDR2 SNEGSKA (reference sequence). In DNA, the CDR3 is TGCAGTGCTAGGGGACTAGCGGGGAATGAGCAGTTCTTC. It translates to CSARGLAGNEQFF.

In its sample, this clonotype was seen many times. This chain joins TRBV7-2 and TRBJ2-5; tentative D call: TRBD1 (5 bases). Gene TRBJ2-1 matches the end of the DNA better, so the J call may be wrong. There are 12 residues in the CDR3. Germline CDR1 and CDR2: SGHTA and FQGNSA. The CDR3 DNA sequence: TGTGCCAGCAGCTTAGTGACAGTTAAGCAGTTCTTC. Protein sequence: CASSLVTVKQFF.

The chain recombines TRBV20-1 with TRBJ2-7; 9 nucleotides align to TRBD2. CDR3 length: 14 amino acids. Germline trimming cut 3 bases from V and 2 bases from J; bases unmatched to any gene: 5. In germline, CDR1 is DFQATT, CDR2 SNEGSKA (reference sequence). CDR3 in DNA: TGCAGTGCTAGTACTAGCGGGCCCCCCTACGAGCAGTACTTC. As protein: CSASTSGPPYEQYF.

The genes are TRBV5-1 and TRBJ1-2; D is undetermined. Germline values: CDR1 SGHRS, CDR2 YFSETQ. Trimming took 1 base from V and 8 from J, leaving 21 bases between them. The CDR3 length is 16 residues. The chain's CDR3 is CASSLHARREVRGYTF. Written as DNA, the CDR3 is TGCGCCAGCAGCTTGCATGCTCGGCGGGAAGTAAGGGGCTACACCTTC.

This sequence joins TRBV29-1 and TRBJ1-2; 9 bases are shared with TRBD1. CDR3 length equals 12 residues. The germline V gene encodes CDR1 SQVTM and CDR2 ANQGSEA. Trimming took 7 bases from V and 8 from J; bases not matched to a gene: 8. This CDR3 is CSAKGQGDGYTF. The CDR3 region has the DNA TGCAGCGCTAAGGGACAGGGAGACGGCTACACCTTC.

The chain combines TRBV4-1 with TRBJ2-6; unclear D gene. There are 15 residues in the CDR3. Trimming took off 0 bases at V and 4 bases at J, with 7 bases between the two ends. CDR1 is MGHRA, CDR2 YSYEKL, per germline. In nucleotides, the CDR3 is TGCGCCAGCAGCCAAGATTTGGCCGGGGCCAACGTCCTGACTTTC. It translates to CASSQDLAGANVLTF.

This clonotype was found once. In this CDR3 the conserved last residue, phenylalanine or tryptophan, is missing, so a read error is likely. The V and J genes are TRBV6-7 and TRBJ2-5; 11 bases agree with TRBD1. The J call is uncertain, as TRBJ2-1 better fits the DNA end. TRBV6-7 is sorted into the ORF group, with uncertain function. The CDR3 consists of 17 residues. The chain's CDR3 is CASSQDRGRLTYNEQFS. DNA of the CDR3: TGTGCCAGCAGTCAGGACAGGGGGCGGCTAACCTACAATGAGCAGTTCTCC.

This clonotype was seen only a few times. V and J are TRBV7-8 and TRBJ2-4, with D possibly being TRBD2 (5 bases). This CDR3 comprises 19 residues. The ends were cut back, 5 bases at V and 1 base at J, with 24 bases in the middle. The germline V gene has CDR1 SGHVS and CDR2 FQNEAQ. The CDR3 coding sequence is TGTGCCAGCAGCCGGATCGGGCGGGCCTCGAGGATTGCCAAAAACATTCAGTACTTC. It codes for CASSRIGRASRIAKNIQYF.

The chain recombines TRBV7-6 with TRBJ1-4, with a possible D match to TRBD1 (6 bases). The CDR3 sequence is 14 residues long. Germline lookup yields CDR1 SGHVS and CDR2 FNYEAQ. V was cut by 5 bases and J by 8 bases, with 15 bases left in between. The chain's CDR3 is CASSRGTPSEKLFF. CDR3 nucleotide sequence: TGTGCCAGCAGCCGCGGGACACCCTCCGAAAAACTGTTTTTT.

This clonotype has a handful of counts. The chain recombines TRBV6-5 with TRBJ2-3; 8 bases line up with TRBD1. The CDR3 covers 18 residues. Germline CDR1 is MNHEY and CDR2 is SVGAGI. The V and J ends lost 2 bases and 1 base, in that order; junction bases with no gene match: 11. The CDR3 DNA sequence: TGTGCCAGCAGTTACCCCATTACAGGGGGAGGCGGCACAGATACGCAGTATTTT. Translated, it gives CASSYPITGGGGTDTQYF.